What follows are 11 T cell receptor beta chains derived from one specimen sequenced in a study of cytomegalovirus exposure and HLA in healthy donors. The PCR used 60 Vbeta and 13 Jbeta primers. Profiled with immunoSEQ multiplex PCR; TCRdb holds only in-frame clones, not every one. The sample lists over 200,000 clones, under 70% occurring once. Sequences were obtained from PBMCs. These receptors were taken from a man aged 40-55 years in good health and CMV-seropositive.

CDR3 coding DNA: TGTGCCAGTAGTATAGGAGGAGGCCTTAGGGAGACCCAGTACTTC. It yields the protein CASSIGGGLRETQYF. V and J are TRBV19 and TRBJ2-5, with D possibly being TRBD2 (5 bases). CDR1 is LNHDA and CDR2 is SQIVND in the germline V gene (reference sequence). CDR3 length: 15 residues. Trimming took off 1 base at V and 5 bases at J, with 14 bases between the two ends.

This chain links TRBV7-2 with TRBJ2-7; 7 nucleotides align to TRBD2. The CDR3 spans 16 residues. The junction had 6 bases not matched to a gene; V was cut back by 1 base and J by 0 bases. Germline values: CDR1 SGHTA, CDR2 FQGNSA. The chain's CDR3 is CASSLGAAGTSYEQYF. In DNA, the CDR3 is TGTGCCAGCAGCTTAGGGGCAGCGGGAACCTCCTACGAGCAGTACTTC.

V is TRBV10-3 and J is TRBJ1-1; D is perhaps TRBD1 (6 bases). The CDR3 is made up of 12 amino acids. Deletions cut 0 bases from V and 7 bases from J, with 6 bases between. CDR1 and CDR2 from the germline V gene are ENHRY and SYGVKD. The CDR3 DNA is TGTGCCATCAGTGAGTCGACAGGTGAAGCTTTCTTT. Encoded protein: CAISESTGEAFF.

The chain couples TRBV4-1 to TRBJ1-2; D not resolved. This CDR3 spans 16 amino acids. V lost 0 bases to trimming and J lost 3 bases, with 14 bases between them. CDR1 is MGHRA, CDR2 YSYEKL, per germline. CDR3 bases: TGCGCCAGCAGCCAAGACTGGCAAGACTTGGACTATGGCTACACCTTC. As protein: CASSQDWQDLDYGYTF.

The rearrangement links TRBV28 to TRBJ1-5; possibly TRBD1 for D (5 bases). The V gene lost 7 bases and the J gene lost 1 base, with 17 bases spanning the gap. In germline, CDR1 is MDHEN, CDR2 SYDVKM. The CDR3 totals 16 residues. The CDR3 DNA sequence: TGTGCCAGCAAGATCGGGGGTGCCGAAAGCAATCAGCCCCAGCATTTT. As protein: CASKIGGAESNQPQHF.

This clone was detected only a few times. V gene TRBV6-5 combines with J gene TRBJ1-1; maybe TRBD1 (5 bases). Deletions cut 6 bases from V and 8 bases from J, with 13 bases between. The germline CDR1 and CDR2 sequences are MNHEY and SVGAGI. This CDR3 spans 12 amino acids. The DNA for the CDR3 is TGTGCCAGCAGCCCCTTACAGGCCGAAGCTTTCTTT. This sequence encodes CASSPLQAEAFF.

This chain connects TRBV6-5 to TRBJ1-5; unclear D gene. Germline V gene sequence: CDR1 MNHEY, CDR2 SVGAGI. The CDR3 has 13 amino acids. The V end lost 0 bases, the J end lost 5 bases, and 5 bases lay between the germline ends. The CDR3 DNA reads as TGTGCCAGCAGTTACTCCCCGGATCAGCCCCAGCATTTT. Translation: CASSYSPDQPQHF.

The rearrangement links TRBV7-2 to TRBJ1-2; D call uncertain. This CDR3 region has 15 residues. V was clipped by 5 bases and J by 0 bases, with 13 bases between them. Looked up from germline, CDR1 is SGHTA and CDR2 is FQGNSA. The CDR3 here is CASSPHRVPNYGYTF. The CDR3 DNA sequence: TGTGCCAGCAGCCCGCACCGGGTCCCTAACTATGGCTACACCTTC.

V gene TRBV11-2 combines with J gene TRBJ2-1, with 8 nucleotides matching TRBD2. This CDR3 has 14 residues. CDR1 SGHAT and CDR2 FQNNGV come from the germline V gene. After removal of 4 bases from V and 7 bases from J, the junction contained 6 bases not matched to a gene. In DNA form, the CDR3 reads TGTGCCAGCAGCTCCTGGACTAGCAGGAATGAGCAGTTCTTC. It specifies CASSSWTSRNEQFF.

The chain joins TRBV19 to TRBJ1-2; D may be TRBD1 (6 bases). Trimming left V 5 bases short and J 0 bases short, with 19 bases between. The CDR3 has 17 residues. Germline V CDR1 and CDR2: LNHDA, SQIVND (reference sequence). The DNA of the CDR3 is TGTGCCAGTAGTTCCCTTGGGGGCCCTACTTCTAACTATGGCTACACCTTC. It specifies CASSSLGGPTSNYGYTF. The full variable domain, in which reference TRBV19 and TRBJ1-2 provide the parts outside the CDR3, is DGGITQSPKYLFRKEGQNVTLSCEQNLNHDAMYWYRQDPGQGLRLIYYSQIVNDFQKGDIAEGYSVSREKKESFPLTVTSAQKNPTAFYLCASSSLGGPTSNYGYTFGSGTRLTVV.

The chain links TRBV6-1 to TRBJ2-1; D gene ambiguous. Trimming shortened V by 7 bases and J by 0 bases, and 13 bases separated the two germline ends. Germline V gene data show CDR1 as MNHNS and CDR2 as SASEGT. The CDR3 is 15 amino acids. As DNA, the CDR3 is TGTGCCAGCACCAAGACTGGTAACTCCTACAATGAGCAGTTCTTC. This codes for CASTKTGNSYNEQFF.